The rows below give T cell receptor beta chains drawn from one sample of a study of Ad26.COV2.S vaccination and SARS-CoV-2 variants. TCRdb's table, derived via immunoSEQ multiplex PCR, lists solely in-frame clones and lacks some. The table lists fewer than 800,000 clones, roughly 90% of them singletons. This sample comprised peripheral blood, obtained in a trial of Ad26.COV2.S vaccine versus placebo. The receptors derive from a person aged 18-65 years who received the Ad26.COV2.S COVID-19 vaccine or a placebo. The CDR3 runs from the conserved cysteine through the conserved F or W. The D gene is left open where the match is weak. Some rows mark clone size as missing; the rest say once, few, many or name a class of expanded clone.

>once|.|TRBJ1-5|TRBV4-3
CASSPDIRDQPQHF
TGCGCCAGCAGCCCAGATATTAGGGATCAGCCCCAGCATTTT
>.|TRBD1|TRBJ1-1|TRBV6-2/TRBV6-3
CASSQDRSRTEAFF
TGTGCCAGCAGTCAGGACAGGAGTAGGACTGAAGCTTTCTTT
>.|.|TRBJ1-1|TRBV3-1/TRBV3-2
CASSQDYYGGTEAFF
TGTGCCAGCAGCCAAGATTATTACGGGGGCACTGAAGCTTTCTTT
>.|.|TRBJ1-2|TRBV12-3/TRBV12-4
CASLPPRAGGYTF
TGTGCCAGCCTCCCCCCAAGGGCCGGGGGCTACACCTTC
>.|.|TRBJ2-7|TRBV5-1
CASSLGTVYEQYF
TGCGCCAGCAGCTTGGGGACAGTCTACGAGCAGTACTTC
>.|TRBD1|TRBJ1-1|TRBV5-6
CASSFYRGLGDTEAFF
TGTGCCAGCAGCTTCTACAGGGGGCTCGGGGACACTGAAGCTTTCTTT
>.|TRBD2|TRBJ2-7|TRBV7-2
CASSLTLTSGRTYEQYF
TGTGCCAGCAGCTTAACTCTAACTAGCGGGCGAACCTACGAGCAGTACTTC
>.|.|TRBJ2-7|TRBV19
CASSISGSLHEQYF
TGTGCCAGTAGTATAAGTGGGAGTCTCCACGAGCAGTACTTC
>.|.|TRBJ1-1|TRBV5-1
CASSLGEGENTEAFF
TGCGCCAGCAGCCTGGGAGAGGGGGAGAACACTGAAGCTTTCTTT
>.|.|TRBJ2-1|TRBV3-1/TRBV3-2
CASSQGGGQGGVYNEQFF
TGTGCCAGCAGCCAAGGGGGCGGACAGGGAGGGGTCTACAATGAGCAGTTCTTC
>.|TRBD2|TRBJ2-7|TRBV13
CASSLSLAGDEQYF
TGTGCCAGCAGCTTATCCCTAGCGGGAGACGAGCAGTACTTC
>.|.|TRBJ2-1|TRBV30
CAWTRRRALNEQFF
TGTGCCTGGACCCGGAGGAGGGCCCTCAATGAGCAGTTCTTC
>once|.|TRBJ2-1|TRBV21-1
CVLLAGAYNEQFF
TGTGTTCTCCTAGCGGGGGCCTACAATGAGCAGTTCTTC
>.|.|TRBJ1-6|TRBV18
CASSLSGGTESPLHF
TGTGCCAGCTCACTCAGCGGGGGTACGGAGTCACCCCTCCACTTT
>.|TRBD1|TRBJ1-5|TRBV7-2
CASSSQTGGGQPQHF
TGTGCCAGCAGCTCACAAACAGGGGGGGGTCAGCCCCAGCATTTT
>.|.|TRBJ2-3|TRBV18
CASSPGASTDTQYF
TGTGCCAGCTCACCAGGAGCTAGCACAGATACGCAGTATTTT
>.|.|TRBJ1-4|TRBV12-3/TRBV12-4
CASSEREGEKLFF
TGTGCCAGCAGTGAAAGAGAGGGTGAAAAACTGTTTTTT
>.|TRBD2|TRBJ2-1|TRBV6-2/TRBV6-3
CASSGLGGDEQFF
TGTGCCAGCAGCGGACTAGGAGGCGATGAGCAGTTCTTC
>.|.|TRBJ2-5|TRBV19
CASSRGTQETQYF
TGTGCCAGTAGTAGGGGGACACAAGAGACCCAGTACTTC
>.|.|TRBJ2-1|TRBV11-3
CASSRPGGSNEQFF
TGTGCCAGCAGCCGCCCAGGGGGGAGCAATGAGCAGTTCTTC
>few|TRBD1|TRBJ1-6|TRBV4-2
CASSQQGTGNNSPLHF
TGTGCCAGCAGCCAACAAGGGACAGGGAATAATTCACCCCTCCACTTT
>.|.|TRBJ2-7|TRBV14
CASSQYDVSYEQYF
TGTGCCAGCAGCCAGTATGATGTCTCCTACGAGCAGTACTTC
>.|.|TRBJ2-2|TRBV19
CASSMSGVTGELFF
TGTGCCAGTAGTATGTCAGGAGTTACCGGGGAGCTGTTTTTT
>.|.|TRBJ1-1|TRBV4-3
CASSQGIADTEAFF
TGCGCCAGCAGCCAGGGGATTGCGGACACTGAAGCTTTCTTT
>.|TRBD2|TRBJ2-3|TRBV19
CASSVGGLAGAWGTDTQYF
TGTGCCAGTAGTGTGGGGGGTCTAGCGGGAGCGTGGGGCACAGATACGCAGTATTTT
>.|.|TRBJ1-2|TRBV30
CAWGEGYGYTF
TGTGCCTGGGGCGAGGGGTATGGCTACACCTTC
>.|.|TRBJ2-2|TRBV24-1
CATSDSPSSGDNTGELFF
TGTGCCACCAGTGATTCCCCGTCGTCAGGAGATAACACCGGGGAGCTGTTTTTT
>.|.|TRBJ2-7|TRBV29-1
CSVMGGRFSYEQYF
TGCAGCGTGATGGGGGGACGGTTCTCCTACGAGCAGTACTTC
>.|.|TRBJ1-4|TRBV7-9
CASSHRQDATNEKLFF
TGTGCCAGCAGCCACCGACAGGACGCAACTAATGAAAAACTGTTTTTT
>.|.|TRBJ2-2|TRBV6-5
CASVNRPNTGELFF
TGTGCCAGCGTCAATAGACCGAACACCGGGGAGCTGTTTTTT
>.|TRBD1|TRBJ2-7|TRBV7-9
CASSSSTGVHEQYF
TGTGCCAGCAGCTCCTCGACAGGGGTCCACGAGCAGTACTTC
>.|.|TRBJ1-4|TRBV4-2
CASSQDVGYGAEKLFF
TGTGCCAGCAGCCAAGATGTCGGGTATGGGGCTGAAAAACTGTTTTTT
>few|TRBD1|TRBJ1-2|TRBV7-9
CASSLVGQGDGYTF
TGTGCCAGCAGCTTAGTGGGACAGGGGGATGGCTACACCTTC
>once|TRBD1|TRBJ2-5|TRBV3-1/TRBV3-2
CASSQGQGALKTQYF
TGTGCCAGCAGCCAAGGACAGGGGGCGTTAAAGACCCAGTACTTC
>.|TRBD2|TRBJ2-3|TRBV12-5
CASGLGSGITDTQYF
TGTGCTAGTGGTTTGGGGAGCGGGATCACAGATACGCAGTATTTT
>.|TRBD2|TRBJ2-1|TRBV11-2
CASIPGASGSYEQFF
TGTGCCAGCATCCCTGGGGCTAGCGGGAGCTATGAGCAGTTCTTC
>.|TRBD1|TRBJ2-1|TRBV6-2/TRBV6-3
CASSPFFGTGSYNEQFF
TGTGCCAGCAGCCCCTTTTTCGGGACAGGGAGCTACAATGAGCAGTTCTTC
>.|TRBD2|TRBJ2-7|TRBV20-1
CSASRSGLAVMGTYEQYF
TGCAGTGCTAGTCGGTCCGGACTAGCCGTTATGGGGACATACGAGCAGTACTTC
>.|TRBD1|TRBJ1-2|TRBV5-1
CASSSGTGPIYGYTF
TGCGCCAGCAGCTCCGGGACAGGGCCTATCTATGGCTACACCTTC
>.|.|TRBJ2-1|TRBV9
CASSATGLFYNEQFF
TGTGCCAGCAGCGCCACGGGGCTCTTTTACAATGAGCAGTTCTTC
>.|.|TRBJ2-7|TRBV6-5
CASRPGTLTYEQYF
TGTGCCAGCAGGCCCGGGACACTAACCTACGAGCAGTACTTC
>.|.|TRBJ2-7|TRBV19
CASSIGRDKPYEQYF
TGTGCCAGTAGTATAGGGCGGGACAAGCCCTACGAGCAGTACTTC
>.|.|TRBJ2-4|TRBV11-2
CASSPDRGGSRPSVQYF
TGTGCCAGCAGCCCCGATCGCGGTGGGAGTCGGCCCTCGGTTCAGTACTTC
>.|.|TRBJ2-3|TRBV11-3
CASSLGRTRDKTDTQYF
TGTGCCAGCAGCTTAGGGAGAACTAGGGATAAAACAGATACGCAGTATTTT
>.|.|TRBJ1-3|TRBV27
CASKDYSGNTIYF
TGTGCCAGCAAGGATTACTCTGGAAACACCATATATTTT
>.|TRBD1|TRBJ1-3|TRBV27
CASKQGAGAFTGNTIYF
TGTGCCAGCAAACAGGGGGCTGGGGCCTTCACTGGAAACACCATATATTTT
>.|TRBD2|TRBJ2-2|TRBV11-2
CASSPSGGGELFF
TGTGCCAGCAGCCCTAGCGGGGGAGGGGAGCTGTTTTTT
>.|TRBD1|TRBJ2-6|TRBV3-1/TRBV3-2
CASSQDLLGQGLSGANVLTF
TGTGCCAGCAGCCAAGATTTATTGGGACAGGGACTTTCCGGGGCCAACGTCCTGACTTTC
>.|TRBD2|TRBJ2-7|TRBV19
CASSMSGGASSYEQYF
TGTGCCAGTAGTATGTCGGGGGGGGCCTCTAGTTACGAGCAGTACTTC
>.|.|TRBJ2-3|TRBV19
CASSMARDTDTQYF
TGTGCCAGTAGTATGGCCCGGGACACAGATACGCAGTATTTT